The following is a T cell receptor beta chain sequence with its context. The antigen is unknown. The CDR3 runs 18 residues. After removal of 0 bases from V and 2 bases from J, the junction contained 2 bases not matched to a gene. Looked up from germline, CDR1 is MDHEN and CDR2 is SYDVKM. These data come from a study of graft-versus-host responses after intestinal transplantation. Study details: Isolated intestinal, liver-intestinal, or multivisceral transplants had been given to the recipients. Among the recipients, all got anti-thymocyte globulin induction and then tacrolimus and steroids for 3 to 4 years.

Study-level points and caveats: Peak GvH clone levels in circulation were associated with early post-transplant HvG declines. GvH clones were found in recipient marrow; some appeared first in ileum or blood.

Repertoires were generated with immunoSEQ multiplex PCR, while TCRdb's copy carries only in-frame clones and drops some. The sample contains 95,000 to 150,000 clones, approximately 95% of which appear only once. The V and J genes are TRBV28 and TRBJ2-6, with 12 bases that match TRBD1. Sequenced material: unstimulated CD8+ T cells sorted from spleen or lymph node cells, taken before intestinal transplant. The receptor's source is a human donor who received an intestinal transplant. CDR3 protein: CASSLWGTGGAGANVLTF. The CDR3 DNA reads TGTGCCAGCAGTTTATGGGGGACAGGGGGCGCTGGGGCCAACGTCCTGACTTTC.